The rows below give T cell receptor beta chains drawn from one sample of a study of blood T cell repertoires in COVID-19. Assay used: immunoSEQ multiplex PCR; TCRdb lists only in-frame clones, some missing. The sample yields 150,000 to 200,000 clones, approximately 87% seen once. The sequencing sample was made of peripheral blood. The receptors shown here come from a woman aged 70-85 years with COVID-19, enrolled during active disease. The CDR3 runs from the conserved cysteine through the conserved F or W. A D gene is named only where the DNA matches it firmly.

CDR3 protein: CASSVGAQVDSNQPQHF; V gene: TRBV9; D gene: NA; J gene: TRBJ1-5
CDR3 protein: CASSLNRGGVYEQYF; V gene: TRBV5-1; D gene: NA; J gene: TRBJ2-7
CDR3 protein: CASSLADRMNTEAFF; V gene: TRBV7-9; D gene: TRBD1; J gene: TRBJ1-1
CDR3 protein: CASSQQEPQVAFF; V gene: TRBV14; D gene: NA; J gene: TRBJ1-1
CDR3 protein: CASSVGLLAGGLGSYEQYF; V gene: TRBV9; D gene: TRBD2; J gene: TRBJ2-7
CDR3 protein: CASSLAVGDRYLKQYF; V gene: TRBV5-6; D gene: TRBD1; J gene: TRBJ2-7
CDR3 protein: CASSGPVFNYGYTF; V gene: TRBV5-6; D gene: NA; J gene: TRBJ1-2
CDR3 protein: CASSSPAGPGTDTQYF; V gene: TRBV28; D gene: NA; J gene: TRBJ2-3
CDR3 protein: CASSLAGGGAETQYF; V gene: TRBV7-7; D gene: TRBD2; J gene: TRBJ2-5
CDR3 protein: CASSDPGIGNTIYF; V gene: TRBV4-1; D gene: NA; J gene: TRBJ1-3
CDR3 protein: CASSESTGGIQPQHF; V gene: TRBV2; D gene: TRBD1; J gene: TRBJ1-5
CDR3 protein: CASSFSERGYTF; V gene: TRBV7-9; D gene: NA; J gene: TRBJ1-2
CDR3 protein: CASSLVSGYEQFF; V gene: TRBV5-1; D gene: NA; J gene: TRBJ2-1
CDR3 protein: CASSSPTPGRGGSGNTIYF; V gene: TRBV28; D gene: NA; J gene: TRBJ1-3
CDR3 protein: CAISGLEETQYF; V gene: TRBV10-3; D gene: NA; J gene: TRBJ2-5
CDR3 protein: CASSVGTTGLAKAGEQFF; V gene: TRBV9; D gene: TRBD2; J gene: TRBJ2-1
CDR3 protein: CASSHLTHRGEAFF; V gene: TRBV6-6; D gene: NA; J gene: TRBJ1-1
CDR3 protein: CASSTLTGTEAFF; V gene: TRBV19; D gene: NA; J gene: TRBJ1-1
CDR3 protein: CASSYRGSFIYGYTF; V gene: TRBV6-5; D gene: NA; J gene: TRBJ1-2
CDR3 protein: CASSFPGGGGNEKLFF; V gene: TRBV28; D gene: TRBD1; J gene: TRBJ1-4
CDR3 protein: CSAEGPVCGYEQYF; V gene: TRBV29-1; D gene: NA; J gene: TRBJ2-7
CDR3 protein: CASSGTGLRSGNTIYF; V gene: TRBV10-2; D gene: TRBD1; J gene: TRBJ1-3
CDR3 protein: CAWNGRVDTEAFF; V gene: TRBV30; D gene: NA; J gene: TRBJ1-1
CDR3 protein: CASSSLAGTNTGELFF; V gene: TRBV11-2; D gene: TRBD2; J gene: TRBJ2-2
CDR3 protein: CASSIGTGGSLEQYF; V gene: TRBV5-6; D gene: TRBD1; J gene: TRBJ2-7
CDR3 protein: CASSIGQGTYEQYF; V gene: TRBV6-5; D gene: TRBD1; J gene: TRBJ2-7
CDR3 protein: CASSQVKQAYGYTF; V gene: TRBV4-1; D gene: NA; J gene: TRBJ1-2
CDR3 protein: CSVEDLNYGYTF; V gene: TRBV29-1; D gene: NA; J gene: TRBJ1-2
CDR3 protein: CASSPGRAETQYF; V gene: TRBV18; D gene: NA; J gene: TRBJ2-5
CDR3 protein: CASTPYGQGNEKLFF; V gene: TRBV2; D gene: TRBD1; J gene: TRBJ1-4
CDR3 protein: CASSLGGQGNYGYTF; V gene: TRBV7-6; D gene: TRBD1; J gene: TRBJ1-2
CDR3 protein: CASSLEARGGIQTQYF; V gene: TRBV7-2; D gene: TRBD2; J gene: TRBJ2-5
CDR3 protein: CATSPSGRGNQPQHF; V gene: TRBV15; D gene: NA; J gene: TRBJ1-5
CDR3 protein: CAAALGLPSTDTQYF; V gene: TRBV2; D gene: NA; J gene: TRBJ2-3
CDR3 protein: CASSVGTTGAASYEQYF; V gene: TRBV7-9; D gene: TRBD1; J gene: TRBJ2-7
CDR3 protein: CATSRDFDPGVPYEQYF; V gene: TRBV15; D gene: NA; J gene: TRBJ2-7
CDR3 protein: CASSRRTSGNVTQYF; V gene: TRBV5-1; D gene: TRBD2; J gene: TRBJ2-5
CDR3 protein: CASGSERGTGTGELFF; V gene: TRBV12-5; D gene: TRBD1; J gene: TRBJ2-2
CDR3 protein: CASSLASNQPQHF; V gene: TRBV7-9; D gene: NA; J gene: TRBJ1-5
CDR3 protein: CASTATGTPTYEQYF; V gene: TRBV6-5; D gene: NA; J gene: TRBJ2-7
CDR3 protein: CASSPPGGPNTEAFF; V gene: TRBV18; D gene: TRBD1; J gene: TRBJ1-1
CDR3 protein: CASSPLGAGVQETQYF; V gene: TRBV5-6; D gene: TRBD2; J gene: TRBJ2-5
CDR3 protein: CAWSWTGTTNEKLFF; V gene: TRBV30; D gene: NA; J gene: TRBJ1-4
CDR3 protein: CASRGGQANEKLFF; V gene: TRBV6-5; D gene: TRBD1; J gene: TRBJ1-4
CDR3 protein: CASSVVNGEQYF; V gene: TRBV9; D gene: NA; J gene: TRBJ2-7
CDR3 protein: CASSANGRGWHF; V gene: TRBV7-9; D gene: NA; J gene: TRBJ2-5
CDR3 protein: CASSSPWQTNYGYTF; V gene: TRBV11-2; D gene: NA; J gene: TRBJ1-2
CDR3 protein: CASSFGLANTGELFF; V gene: TRBV5-4; D gene: TRBD2; J gene: TRBJ2-2